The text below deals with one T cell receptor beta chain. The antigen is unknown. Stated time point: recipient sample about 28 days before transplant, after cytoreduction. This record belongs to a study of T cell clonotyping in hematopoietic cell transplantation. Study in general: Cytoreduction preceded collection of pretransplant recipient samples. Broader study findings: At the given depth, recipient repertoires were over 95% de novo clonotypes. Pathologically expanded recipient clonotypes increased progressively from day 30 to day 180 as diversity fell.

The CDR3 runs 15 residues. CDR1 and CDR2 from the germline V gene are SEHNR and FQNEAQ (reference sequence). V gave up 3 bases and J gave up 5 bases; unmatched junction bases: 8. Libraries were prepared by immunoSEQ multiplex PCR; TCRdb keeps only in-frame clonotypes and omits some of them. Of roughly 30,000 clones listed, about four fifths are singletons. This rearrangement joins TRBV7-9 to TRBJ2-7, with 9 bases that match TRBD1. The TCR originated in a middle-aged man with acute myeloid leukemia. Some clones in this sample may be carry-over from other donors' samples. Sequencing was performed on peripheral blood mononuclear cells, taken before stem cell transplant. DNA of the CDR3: TGTGCCAGCAGCTTTCGCCGGGACAGGGTCCACGAGCAGTACTTC. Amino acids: CASSFRRDRVHEQYF.